The text below deals with one T cell receptor (beta chain). The antigen is not known. This CDR3 has 16 residues. V dropped 3 bases and J dropped 6 bases, with 16 bases sitting between them. Looked up from germline, CDR1 is SGDLS and CDR2 is YYNGEE. The data originate from a study of multiple sclerosis patients with progressive multifocal leukoencephalopathy. The study's findings and limits: Clones expanded at PML were already present before and during natalizumab.

Time point indicated: before natalizumab initiation. Produced via immunoSEQ multiplex PCR; TCRdb's table is partial and in-frame only. The sample holds roughly 28,000 clones, 88% seen once. The V call is TRBV9, the J call TRBJ1-6, with D possibly TRBD1 on 6 matching bases. The receptor was derived from a human donor with multiple sclerosis. Sequenced sample: PBMCs. As DNA, the CDR3 is TGTGCCAGCAGCGCACACAGGGCCGGGGCTAATTCACCCCTCCACTTT. This translates into CASSAHRAGANSPLHF.